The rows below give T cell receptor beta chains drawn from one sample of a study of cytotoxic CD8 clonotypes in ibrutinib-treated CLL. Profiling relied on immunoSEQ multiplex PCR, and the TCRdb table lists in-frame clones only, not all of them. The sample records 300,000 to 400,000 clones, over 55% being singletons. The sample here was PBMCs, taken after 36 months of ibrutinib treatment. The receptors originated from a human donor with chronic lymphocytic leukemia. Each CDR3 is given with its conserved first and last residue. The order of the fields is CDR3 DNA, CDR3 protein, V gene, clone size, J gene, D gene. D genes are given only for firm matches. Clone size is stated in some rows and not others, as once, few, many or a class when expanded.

cdr3_nt: TGCGCCAGCAGCCAAGTCGGCGGGCAAGAGACCCAGTACTTC; cdr3_aa: CASSQVGGQETQYF; v_call: TRBV4-1; clone_size: NA; j_call: TRBJ2-5; d_call: NA
cdr3_nt: TGTGCCAGCTCGCTTCTGGAGGTCGATGGCTACACCTTC; cdr3_aa: CASSLLEVDGYTF; v_call: TRBV18; clone_size: NA; j_call: TRBJ1-2; d_call: NA
cdr3_nt: TGTGCCAGCTCACTGGTAGCCGGGACCACATACGCCTCCTCCTACAATGAGCAGTTCTTC; cdr3_aa: CASSLVAGTTYASSYNEQFF; v_call: TRBV18; clone_size: once; j_call: TRBJ2-1; d_call: NA
cdr3_nt: TGTGCCATCAGTGACAGTTCGCCCAGAACTGAAGCTTTCTTT; cdr3_aa: CAISDSSPRTEAFF; v_call: TRBV10-3; clone_size: few; j_call: TRBJ1-1; d_call: NA
cdr3_nt: TGTGCCAGCAGCGAATACAGGGGTGGACACATCGAGCAGTTCTTC; cdr3_aa: CASSEYRGGHIEQFF; v_call: TRBV7-2; clone_size: NA; j_call: TRBJ2-1; d_call: TRBD1
cdr3_nt: TGTGCCAGCAGTCCACTCGACAGGGGCGCCTATAATTCACCCCTCCACTTT; cdr3_aa: CASSPLDRGAYNSPLHF; v_call: TRBV27; clone_size: NA; j_call: TRBJ1-6; d_call: TRBD1
cdr3_nt: TGTGCCAGTAGTATATTACAAGCCTCGTATGGCTACACCTTC; cdr3_aa: CASSILQASYGYTF; v_call: TRBV19; clone_size: NA; j_call: TRBJ1-2; d_call: NA
cdr3_nt: TGTGCCAGCAGTTTAGGACGGGACAGGGTGGGCTATGGCTACACCTTC; cdr3_aa: CASSLGRDRVGYGYTF; v_call: TRBV28; clone_size: NA; j_call: TRBJ1-2; d_call: TRBD1
cdr3_nt: TGTGCCAGCACTTCTCGAAAAGGGGGCTCTGGATTTTTT; cdr3_aa: CASTSRKGGSGFF; v_call: TRBV28; clone_size: NA; j_call: TRBJ1-4; d_call: TRBD1
cdr3_nt: TGTGCCAGTAGTTTGGACCGAAACGTGGGTGAAGCTTTCTTT; cdr3_aa: CASSLDRNVGEAFF; v_call: TRBV19; clone_size: NA; j_call: TRBJ1-1; d_call: NA
cdr3_nt: TGTGCCAGCAGCTTACAGGGGGCAAACTATGGCTACACCTTC; cdr3_aa: CASSLQGANYGYTF; v_call: TRBV7-8; clone_size: NA; j_call: TRBJ1-2; d_call: TRBD1
cdr3_nt: TGTGCCAGTAAGAGGGCTCCTCCTACGAATGAGCAGTTCTTC; cdr3_aa: CASKRAPPTNEQFF; v_call: TRBV7-2; clone_size: few; j_call: TRBJ2-1; d_call: NA
cdr3_nt: TGCGCCAGCAGCCAAGATTCCAAGGGAATCGGCTATGGCTACACCTTC; cdr3_aa: CASSQDSKGIGYGYTF; v_call: TRBV4-3; clone_size: NA; j_call: TRBJ1-2; d_call: NA
cdr3_nt: TGTGCCAGCTCACCCGGGACAGGGGAGAATTCACCCCTCCACTTT; cdr3_aa: CASSPGTGENSPLHF; v_call: TRBV18; clone_size: NA; j_call: TRBJ1-6; d_call: TRBD1
cdr3_nt: TGTGCCAGCAGCTTATCAAACGGCTACGAGCAGTACTTC; cdr3_aa: CASSLSNGYEQYF; v_call: TRBV28; clone_size: NA; j_call: TRBJ2-7; d_call: NA
cdr3_nt: TGCGCCAGCAGCCAAGAACCCCCCGGAGGCAATCAGCCCCAGCATTTT; cdr3_aa: CASSQEPPGGNQPQHF; v_call: TRBV4-1; clone_size: NA; j_call: TRBJ1-5; d_call: NA
cdr3_nt: TGTGCCAGCAGCGTAATGACCGCTAATGTGTACGAGCAGTACTTC; cdr3_aa: CASSVMTANVYEQYF; v_call: TRBV9; clone_size: few; j_call: TRBJ2-7; d_call: NA
cdr3_nt: TGTGCCAGCAGTTTTACTCGCCGTTTCCATGAGCAGTTCTTC; cdr3_aa: CASSFTRRFHEQFF; v_call: TRBV27; clone_size: NA; j_call: TRBJ2-1; d_call: NA
cdr3_nt: TGCGCCAGCAGTGAGTCTGCTAGCGGATACAATGAGCAGTTCTTC; cdr3_aa: CASSESASGYNEQFF; v_call: TRBV10-1; clone_size: NA; j_call: TRBJ2-1; d_call: TRBD2
cdr3_nt: TGCGCCAGCAGGTTACAGACCACTAATGAAAAACTGTTTTTT; cdr3_aa: CASRLQTTNEKLFF; v_call: TRBV5-1; clone_size: NA; j_call: TRBJ1-4; d_call: NA
cdr3_nt: TGTGCCAGCAGTCGGGGTGGGGCGCCAGATACGCAGTATTTT; cdr3_aa: CASSRGGAPDTQYF; v_call: TRBV5-4; clone_size: NA; j_call: TRBJ2-3; d_call: NA
cdr3_nt: TGTGCCAGCAGCTCCCACACATACGAGCAGTACTTC; cdr3_aa: CASSSHTYEQYF; v_call: TRBV5-8; clone_size: NA; j_call: TRBJ2-7; d_call: NA
cdr3_nt: TGCGCCAGCAGCAGGGACAGGGTTTCTGGAAACACCATATATTTT; cdr3_aa: CASSRDRVSGNTIYF; v_call: TRBV5-1; clone_size: NA; j_call: TRBJ1-3; d_call: TRBD1
cdr3_nt: TGTGCCAGCAGTTTGGGAAACACCATATATTTT; cdr3_aa: CASSLGNTIYF; v_call: TRBV28; clone_size: NA; j_call: TRBJ1-3; d_call: NA
cdr3_nt: TGTGCCAGCAGGCACCTAATGGGCACTGAAGCTTTCTTT; cdr3_aa: CASRHLMGTEAFF; v_call: TRBV2; clone_size: few; j_call: TRBJ1-1; d_call: NA
cdr3_nt: TGCGCCAGCTGGGGACAGGTATGGGGTCAGCCCCAGCATTTT; cdr3_aa: CASWGQVWGQPQHF; v_call: TRBV10-2; clone_size: once; j_call: TRBJ1-5; d_call: TRBD1
cdr3_nt: TGCGCCAGCAGAAACAGGGTGCCACCCCTCCACTTT; cdr3_aa: CASRNRVPPLHF; v_call: TRBV23-1; clone_size: few; j_call: TRBJ1-6; d_call: NA
cdr3_nt: TGTGCCAGCAGCTTGCTCAATCAGCCCCAGCATTTT; cdr3_aa: CASSLLNQPQHF; v_call: TRBV5-8; clone_size: NA; j_call: TRBJ1-5; d_call: NA